This T cell receptor beta chain was retrieved from a study of Ad26.COV2.S vaccination and SARS-CoV-2 variants. Background on the study: Sample donor was a member of the COV1001 Ad26.COV2.S trial arm.

Profiled with immunoSEQ multiplex PCR; TCRdb holds only in-frame clones, not every one. The sample holds roughly 700,000 clones, roughly nine tenths seen once. Treatment of the sample: approximately 18 received Ad26.COV2.S at low or high dose, single or two shots; several received placebo; per-sample allocation not given. The investigators took samples on day 63 after the first vaccine or placebo injection. CDR1 and CDR2 from the germline V gene are GTSNPN and SVGIG (reference sequence). V lost 0 bases, J lost 7 bases, and 14 bases lay in between. The CDR3 is 14 amino acids. This receptor was obtained from a person aged 18-65 years who received the Ad26.COV2.S COVID-19 vaccine or a placebo. The source material was peripheral blood, sampled in a trial of Ad26.COV2.S vaccine versus placebo. V usage is TRBV30 and J usage is TRBJ2-3; no firm D call. The CDR3 DNA sequence: TGTGCCTGGAGTGTTTCGACGGTGCAAAATACGCAGTATTTT. Its protein product is CAWSVSTVQNTQYF.